Below, one T cell receptor beta chain is given with its context. Its antigen is undetermined. These data come from a study of blood T cells in healthy people across ages. The germline V gene encodes CDR1 MNHEY and CDR2 SMNVEV (reference sequence). V gave up 0 bases and J gave up 3 bases; unmatched junction bases: 9. The CDR3 length is 17 residues. Points from the study as a whole: A roughly linear fall in TCR beta diversity per million T cells was seen with increasing age.

For the second PCR, which ran for roughly 6 to 12 cycles, a sample-barcoded 5' primer and a J-beta primer mix were used. TCRdb called the 5' RACE reads again in MiXCR, with one record for every CDR3 protein. The repertoire holds about a million distinct CDR3 sequences, with about 48% as singletons. The clonotype was recovered from a man aged 25 to 45 in good health. The sample comprised blood. V usage is TRBV27 and J usage is TRBJ2-7; the match to TRBD2 covers 9 bases. CDR3 DNA sequence: TGTGCCAGCAGTTTATCCCGGATAGCGGGGGTGAACTACGAGCAGTACTTC. It codes for CASSLSRIAGVNYEQYF.